The T cell receptor beta chain described here comes from a study of T cell repertoires in cytomegalovirus infection. Whole-study context: Matching HLA type and CMV infection were both indicated by public TCR beta signatures.

TCRdb called the reads again in MiXCR, with one record for every CDR3 protein. The repertoire consists of 700,000 to 900,000 distinct CDR3 sequences, with 25% to 30% occurring once and the leading ten covering over 10%. Trimming took 5 bases from V and 6 from J; bases not matched to a gene: 4. The CDR3 runs to 13 residues. Germline-derived CDR1 and CDR2 are MNHEY and SVGEGT. This clonotype was observed a few times. The target antigen is unknown. The V call is TRBV6-2 or TRBV6-3, the J call TRBJ2-1; 7 bases match TRBD1. The clonotype was recovered from a human donor in good health (CMV status not recorded). Some clones in this sample may be carry-over from other donors' samples. The sequenced sample was cultured CD8+ T cells from PBMCs, obtained from culture after CMV antigen stimulation. CDR3 loop: CASSLQGTNEQFF. CDR3 in DNA: TGTGCCAGCAGTCTACAGGGGACCAATGAGCAGTTCTTC.